This T cell receptor (beta chain) was sequenced for a study of T cell repertoires in cytomegalovirus infection. Across the whole study: From public TCR beta signatures came an indication of both CMV infection and matching HLA type. Findings and limits, study-wide: Identification of carriers of CMV plus the relevant HLA was performed using cumulative public TCR beta family frequency. Ex vivo responses were dominated by HLA-C-restricted CMV-specific TCR beta clonotypes.

The CDR3 extends over 16 amino acids. Germline V gives CDR1 SGHTA, CDR2 FQGNSA. With V trimmed by 6 bases and J by 0 bases, 7 bases remained unmatched. TCRdb reanalysed the reads using MiXCR and keeps one entry per CDR3 protein. The table lists some 700,000 distinct CDR3 sequences, approximately 34% of them singletons. Many counts were recorded for this clonotype. Antigen unknown. The sequenced sample consisted of PBMCs. This clonotype was obtained from a human donor in good health (CMV status not recorded). Some clones in this sample may be carry-over from other donors' samples. J is TRBJ2-3 and V is TRBV7-2, with 9 bases lining up with TRBD1. The CDR3 region has the DNA TGTGCCAGCAGTAGGACAGGGGCAACAAGCACAGATACGCAGTATTTT. It codes for CASSRTGATSTDTQYF.